Here is one TCR beta chain with its context. The antigen it binds to is not known. One base away there is no much larger clone; base qualities are not given. The trial excluded patients who had a history of autoimmune disease or who were on systemic immunosuppression. Peripheral blood for TCR sequencing was drawn from every dose cohort at baseline, at cycle 4 day 1 and at cycle 7 day 1. The samples were drawn from a first-in-human, open-label, multicenter phase I dose-escalation trial of ivuxolimab. Adults with locally advanced or metastatic head and neck squamous cell, hepatocellular, melanoma or renal cell carcinoma were enrolled in the trial. Before TCR sequencing, CD4+ and CD8+ T cells were separately sorted from peripheral blood. This record comes from a study of OX40 agonist ivuxolimab in advanced cancers. Turning to the overall study: Ivuxolimab was an agonistic, fully human IgG2 monoclonal antibody directed against OX40 (CD134), a costimulatory receptor. Intravenous ivuxolimab was administered to patients every 2 weeks at six dose levels: 0.01, 0.1, 0.3, 1.5, 3 and 10 mg/kg. Of the roughly 52 dose-escalation patients, hepatocellular carcinoma was present in approximately 20, melanoma in approximately 15, renal cell carcinoma in 9 and head and neck cancer in 9. A male proportion of 70% to 90% and a mean age of 60 years, ranging from about 23 to 90, were recorded for the dose-escalation cohort. Prior anti-PD-1, anti-PD-L1 or anti-CTLA-4 therapy was permitted, and checkpoint inhibitors had been received by about 36% of dose-escalation patients. Partial responses occurred in three dose-escalation patients, of whom one had hepatocellular carcinoma and two had cutaneous melanoma. The purpose of peripheral TCRbeta sequencing was to test whether ivuxolimab changed TCR sequence diversity and led to clonal T-cell expansion. The paper describes the monotherapy dose-escalation part (N of about 55 patients) of the phase I trial of ivuxolimab. The study at large found these results: Which antigens the clonally expanded peripheral T cells were specific for was not determined. Partial responders in the 0.1-3.0 mg/kg groups had among the lowest normalized peripheral clonal expansion, especially among CD8+ T cells. Clonal expansion of both CD4+ and CD8+ blood T cells was observed from baseline to week 6 at doses 0.1 to 3.0 mg/kg. After ivuxolimab, more expanded clones were found on average in CD8+ T cells than in CD4+ T cells. Low levels of normalized T-cell clonal expansion were also seen in some patients who did not respond.

To sequence the TCRbeta CDR3 region, genomic DNA was isolated from the sorted cells. The immunoSEQ Assay was used to sequence the TCRbeta CDR3 regions. TCRdb retrieved this table from immuneACCESS and kept in-frame rearrangements only. Not all clones are present; in checked studies, unresolved V genes account for under half, and no reason is known for the remainder. A total of 91,000 or so clones appear in this sample, around 94% of them only once. The ten largest clones represent less than 0.2% of the sample. The germline V gene (reference sequence) gives CDR1 as SGHNT and CDR2 as YYREEE. The junction shows trimming of 4 bases on V and 8 bases on J, plus 18 bases between the germline ends. Measured from the cysteine to the phenylalanine, the CDR3 is 14 residues long. Here the CDR3 DNA is all that survives: 42 bases in frame from base 1.

This receptor chain uses TRBV5-4 and TRBJ1-2; D gene: possibly TRBD1, on 6 matching bases. The material sequenced was CD4+ or CD8+ T cells sorted from blood, taken in a trial of the OX40 agonist ivuxolimab. The receptor's source is an adult with an advanced solid tumor such as melanoma, head and neck, liver or kidney cancer. CDR3 reads: CASSDKTTGIGYTF. In nucleotides, the sequence is TGTGCCAGCAGCGACAAAACAACAGGGATCGGCTACACCTTC.